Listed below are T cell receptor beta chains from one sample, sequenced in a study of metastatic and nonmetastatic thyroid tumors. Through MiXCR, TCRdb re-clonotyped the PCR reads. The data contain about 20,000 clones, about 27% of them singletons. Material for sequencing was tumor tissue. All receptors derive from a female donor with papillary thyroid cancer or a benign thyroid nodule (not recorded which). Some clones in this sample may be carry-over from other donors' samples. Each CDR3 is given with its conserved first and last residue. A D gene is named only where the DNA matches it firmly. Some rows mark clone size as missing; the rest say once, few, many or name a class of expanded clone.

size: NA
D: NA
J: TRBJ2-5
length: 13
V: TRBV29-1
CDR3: CSVEDLVSKTQYF
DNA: TGCAGCGTTGAAGATCTTGTTAGTAAGACCCAGTACTTC

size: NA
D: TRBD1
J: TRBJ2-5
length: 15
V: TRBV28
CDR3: CASSFEQGAGETQYF
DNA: TGTGCCAGCAGTTTTGAACAGGGGGCAGGAGAGACCCAGTACTTC

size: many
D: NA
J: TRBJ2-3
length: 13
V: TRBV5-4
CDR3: CASRNSRGDTQYF
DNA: TGTGCCAGCAGGAACAGTAGGGGAGATACGCAGTATTTT

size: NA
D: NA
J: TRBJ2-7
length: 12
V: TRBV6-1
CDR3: CASIRGVYEQYF
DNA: TGTGCCAGCATAAGAGGAGTCTACGAGCAGTACTTC

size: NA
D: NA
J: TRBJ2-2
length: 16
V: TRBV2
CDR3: CARSEALNSEHRGAVF
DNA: TGTGCCAGAAGTGAAGCGCTTAACAGCGAACACCGGGGAGCTGTTTTT

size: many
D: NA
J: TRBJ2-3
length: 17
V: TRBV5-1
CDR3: CASSPSPHGPSTDTQYF
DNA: TGCGCCAGCAGCCCTTCCCCGCACGGCCCTAGCACAGATACGCAGTATTTT

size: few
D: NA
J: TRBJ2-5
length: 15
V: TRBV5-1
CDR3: CASSLVRTAQETQYF
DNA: TGCGCCAGCAGCTTGGTTCGGACCGCGCAAGAGACCCAGTACTTC

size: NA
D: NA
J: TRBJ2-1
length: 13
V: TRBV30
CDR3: CAWRTTTRGQQFF
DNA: TGTGCCTGGAGGACTACCACCCGGGGACAGCAGTTCTTC

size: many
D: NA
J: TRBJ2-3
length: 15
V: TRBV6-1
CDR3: CASSEFYRSTDTQYF
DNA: TGTGCCAGCAGTGAATTTTACAGGAGCACAGATACGCAGTATTTT

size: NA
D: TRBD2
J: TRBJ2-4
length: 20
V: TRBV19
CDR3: CASSGGTGLAGLIAKNIQYF
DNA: TGTGCCAGTAGCGGAGGAACTGGACTAGCGGGCCTTATAGCCAAAAACATTCAGTACTTC

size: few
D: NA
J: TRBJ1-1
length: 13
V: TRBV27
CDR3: CASSSGSNTEAFF
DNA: TGTGCCAGCAGTTCAGGTTCGAACACTGAAGCTTTCTTT

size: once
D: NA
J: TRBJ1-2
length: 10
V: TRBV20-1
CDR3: CSASNYGYTF
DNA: TGCAGTGCCTCTAACTATGGCTACACCTTC

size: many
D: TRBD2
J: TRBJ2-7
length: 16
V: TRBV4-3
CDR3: CASSQVVSGRYYEQYF
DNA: TGCGCCAGCAGCCAAGTTGTTAGCGGGAGGTACTACGAGCAGTACTTC

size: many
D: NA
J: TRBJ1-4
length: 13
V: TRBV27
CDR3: CASSRLRNEKLFF
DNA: TGTGCCAGCAGTCGGCTGAGAAATGAAAAACTGTTTTTT

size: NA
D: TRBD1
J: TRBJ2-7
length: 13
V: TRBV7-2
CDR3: CASSWGQYYEQYF
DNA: TGTGCCAGCAGCTGGGGACAGTACTACGAGCAGTACTTC

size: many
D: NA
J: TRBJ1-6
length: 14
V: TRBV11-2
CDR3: CASSLGGLNSPLHF
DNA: TGTGCCAGCAGCTTAGGGGGGTTGAATTCACCCCTCCACTTT

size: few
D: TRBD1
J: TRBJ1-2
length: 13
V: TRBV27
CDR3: CASSREGAYAYTF
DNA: TGTGCCAGCAGCCGGGAGGGGGCCTATGCCTACACCTTC

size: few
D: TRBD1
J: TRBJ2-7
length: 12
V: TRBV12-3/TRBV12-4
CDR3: CASRMTGDEQYF
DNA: TGTGCCAGCAGAATGACAGGGGACGAGCAGTACTTC

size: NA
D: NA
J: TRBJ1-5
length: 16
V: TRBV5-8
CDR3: CASSGCSMGRSHPQHF
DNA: TGTGCCAGCAGCGGCTGTAGTATGGGGCGCAGTCATCCCCAGCATTTT

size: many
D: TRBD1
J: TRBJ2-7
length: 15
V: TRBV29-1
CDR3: CSVVRGDRVSYEQYF
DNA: TGCAGCGTTGTTCGCGGGGACAGGGTTTCCTACGAGCAGTACTTC

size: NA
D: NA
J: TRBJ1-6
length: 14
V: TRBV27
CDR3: CASSLFAPNSPLHF
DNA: TGTGCCAGCAGTCTCTTCGCCCCTAATTCACCCCTCCACTTT

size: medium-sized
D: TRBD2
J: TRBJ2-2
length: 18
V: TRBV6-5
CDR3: CASSLPRLAGANTGELFF
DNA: TGTGCCAGCAGTTTACCTCGACTAGCGGGCGCGAACACCGGGGAGCTGTTTTTT

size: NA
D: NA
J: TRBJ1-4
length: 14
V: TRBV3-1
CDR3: CASSQAGLNEKLFF
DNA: TGTGCCAGCAGCCAAGCCGGTCTTAATGAAAAACTGTTTTTT

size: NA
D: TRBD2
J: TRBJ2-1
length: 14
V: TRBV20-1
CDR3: CSARGGSSYNEQFF
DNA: TGCAGTGCTAGGGGCGGGAGCTCCTACAATGAGCAGTTCTTC

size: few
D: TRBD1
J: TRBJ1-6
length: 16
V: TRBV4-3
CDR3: CASSLGWTGNNSPLHF
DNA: TGCGCCAGCAGCCTAGGATGGACAGGGAATAATTCACCCCTCCACTTT

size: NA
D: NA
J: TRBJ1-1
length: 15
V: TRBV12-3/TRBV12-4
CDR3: CASSLLQGKNTEAFF
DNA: TGTGCCAGCAGTTTATTGCAGGGGAAGAACACTGAAGCTTTCTTT

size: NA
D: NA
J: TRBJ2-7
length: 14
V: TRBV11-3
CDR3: CASSLGTGNYEQYF
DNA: TGTGCCAGCAGCTTAGGAACAGGTAACTACGAGCAGTACTTC

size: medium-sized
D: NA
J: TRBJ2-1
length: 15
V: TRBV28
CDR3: CASSLNGISYNEQFF
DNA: TGTGCCAGCAGTTTAAACGGGATCTCCTACAATGAGCAGTTCTTC

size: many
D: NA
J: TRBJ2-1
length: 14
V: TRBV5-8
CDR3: CASSLAGGGSEQFF
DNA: TGTGCCAGCAGCTTGGCCGGAGGGGGGAGTGAGCAGTTCTTC

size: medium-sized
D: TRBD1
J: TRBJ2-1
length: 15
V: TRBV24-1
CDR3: CATSEPGTGLYEQFF
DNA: TGTGCCACCAGTGAGCCCGGGACAGGGCTTTATGAGCAGTTCTTC

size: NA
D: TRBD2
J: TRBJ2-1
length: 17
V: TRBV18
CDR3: CASSPRREGRSYNEQFF
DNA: TGTGCCAGCTCACCAAGGCGGGAGGGCCGTTCCTACAATGAGCAGTTCTTC

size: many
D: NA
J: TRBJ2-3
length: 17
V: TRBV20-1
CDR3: CSASSVGGGQITDTQYF
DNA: TGCAGTGCTAGCTCCGTCGGGGGGGGACAGATCACAGATACGCAGTATTTT

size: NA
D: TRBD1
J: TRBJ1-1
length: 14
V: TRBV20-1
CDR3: CSARDRGLNTEAFF
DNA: TGCAGTGCTAGGGACAGGGGTTTGAACACTGAAGCTTTCTTT

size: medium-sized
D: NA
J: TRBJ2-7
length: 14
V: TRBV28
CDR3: CASSSHQGSYEQYF
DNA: TGTGCCAGCAGTTCCCACCAGGGGTCCTACGAGCAGTACTTC

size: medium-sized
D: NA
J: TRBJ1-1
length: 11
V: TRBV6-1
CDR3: CASSPGIGAFF
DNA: TGTGCCAGCAGTCCTGGAATAGGAGCTTTCTTT

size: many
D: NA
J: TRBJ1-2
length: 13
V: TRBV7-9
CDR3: CASSYREIYGYTF
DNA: TGTGCCAGCAGTTATAGGGAGATCTATGGCTACACCTTC

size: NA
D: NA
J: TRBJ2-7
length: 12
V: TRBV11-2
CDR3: CASGVQAYEQYF
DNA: TGTGCCTCTGGGGTGCAGGCCTACGAGCAGTATTTC

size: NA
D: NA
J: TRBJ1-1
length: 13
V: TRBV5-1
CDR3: CASSPPGGSEAFF
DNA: TGCGCCAGCAGCCCCCCCGGGGGGTCTGAAGCTTTCTTT

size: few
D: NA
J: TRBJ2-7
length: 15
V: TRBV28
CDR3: CASSQAPLRPYEQYF
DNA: TGTGCCAGCAGTCAAGCGCCCCTTAGACCCTACGAGCAGTACTTC

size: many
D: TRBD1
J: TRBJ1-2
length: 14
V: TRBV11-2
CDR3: CASSRDRQVYGYTF
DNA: TGTGCCAGCAGCCGGGACAGGCAGGTCTATGGCTACACCTTC

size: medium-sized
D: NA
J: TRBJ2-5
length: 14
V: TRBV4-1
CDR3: CASSLSQRQETQYF
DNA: TGCGCCAGCAGCCTTTCGCAGCGGCAAGAGACCCAGTACTTC